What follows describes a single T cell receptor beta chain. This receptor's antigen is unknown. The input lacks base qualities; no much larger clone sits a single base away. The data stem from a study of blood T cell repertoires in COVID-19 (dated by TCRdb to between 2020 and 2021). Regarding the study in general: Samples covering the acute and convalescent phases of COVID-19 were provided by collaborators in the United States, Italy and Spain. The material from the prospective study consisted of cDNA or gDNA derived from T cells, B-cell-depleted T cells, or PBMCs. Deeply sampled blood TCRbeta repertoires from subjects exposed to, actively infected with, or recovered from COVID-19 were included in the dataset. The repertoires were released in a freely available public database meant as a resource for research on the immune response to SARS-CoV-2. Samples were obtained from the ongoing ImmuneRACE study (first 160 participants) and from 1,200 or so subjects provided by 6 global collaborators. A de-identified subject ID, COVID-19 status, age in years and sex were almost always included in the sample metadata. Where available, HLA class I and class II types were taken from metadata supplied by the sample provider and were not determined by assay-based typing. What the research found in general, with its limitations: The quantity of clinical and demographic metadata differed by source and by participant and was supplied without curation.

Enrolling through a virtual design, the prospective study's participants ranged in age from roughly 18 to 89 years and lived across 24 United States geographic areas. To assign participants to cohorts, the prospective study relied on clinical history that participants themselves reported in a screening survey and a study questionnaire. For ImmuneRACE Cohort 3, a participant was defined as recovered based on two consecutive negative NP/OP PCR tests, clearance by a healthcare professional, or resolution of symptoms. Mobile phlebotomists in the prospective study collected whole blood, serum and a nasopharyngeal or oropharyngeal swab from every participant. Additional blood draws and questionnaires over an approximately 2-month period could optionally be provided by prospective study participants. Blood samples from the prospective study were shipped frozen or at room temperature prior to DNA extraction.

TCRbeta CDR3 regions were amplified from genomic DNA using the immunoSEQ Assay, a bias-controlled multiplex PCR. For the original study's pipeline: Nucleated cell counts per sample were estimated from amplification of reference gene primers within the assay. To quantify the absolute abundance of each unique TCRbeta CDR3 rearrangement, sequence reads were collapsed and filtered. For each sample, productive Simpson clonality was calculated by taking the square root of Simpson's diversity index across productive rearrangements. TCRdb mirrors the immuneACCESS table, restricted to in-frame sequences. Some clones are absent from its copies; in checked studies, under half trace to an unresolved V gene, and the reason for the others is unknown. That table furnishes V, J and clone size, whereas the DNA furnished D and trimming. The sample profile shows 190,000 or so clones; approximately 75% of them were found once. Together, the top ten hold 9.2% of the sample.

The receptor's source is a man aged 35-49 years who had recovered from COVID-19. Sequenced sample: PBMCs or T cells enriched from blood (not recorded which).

CDR3 region: CASSTSGANYGYTF. The DNA is TGTGCCAGCTCCACCAGTGGGGCCAACTATGGCTACACCTTC. The sequence joins TRBV18 to TRBJ1-2; the D segment could be TRBD1, given 5 matching bases. The CDR3 goes from the cysteine to the phenylalanine over 14 residues. Only CDR3 DNA is held: 42 bases, read in frame from base 1. The trim is 6 bases for V and 2 bases for J, with a gap of 13 bases between the germline ends. As encoded in the germline V gene, CDR1 is KGHSH while CDR2 is LQKENI.